The 20 T cell receptor beta chains below were found in one sample sequenced in a study of blood T cell repertoires in COVID-19. Assay: immunoSEQ multiplex PCR; the TCRdb copy retains only in-frame clones and omits some. Of a few hundred thousand clones detected, roughly 91% appear once; the ten largest clones hold 2.9%. The specimen was PBMCs or T cells enriched from blood (not recorded which). Receptors were obtained from a woman between 45 and 60 years old who had been exposed to COVID-19.

V gene TRBV19 combines with J gene TRBJ2-7; maybe TRBD2 (5 bases). Between the trimmed V and J ends, which lost 8 bases and 0 bases, there was a span of 14 bases. The CDR3 runs 14 residues. CDR1 is LNHDA, CDR2 SQIVND, per germline (reference sequence). CDR3 nucleotides: TGTGCCAGTGGGGAACCGGGGAGCTCCTACGAGCAGTACTTC. This encodes CASGEPGSSYEQYF.

CDR3 region: CASSFGQVTDEQYF. CDR3 DNA sequence: TGCGCCAGCAGCTTCGGACAGGTTACGGACGAGCAGTACTTC. The chain couples TRBV5-1 to TRBJ2-7; 7 nucleotides match TRBD1. The CDR3 is 14 residues long. Germline CDR1 is SGHRS and CDR2 is YFSETQ. The J segment lost 5 bases and the V segment lost 2 bases, leaving 7 bases of the junction unmatched.

V usage is TRBV19 and J usage is TRBJ2-7, with D perhaps TRBD2 (6 bases). Looked up from germline, CDR1 is LNHDA and CDR2 is SQIVND (reference sequence). This CDR3 region has 15 residues. Deletions cut 1 base from V and 2 bases from J, with 12 bases between. CDR3 residues: CASSIAGTYTYEQYF. Written as DNA, the CDR3 is TGTGCCAGTAGTATAGCTGGGACTTATACCTACGAGCAGTACTTC.

This clone appeared a single time. The chain couples TRBV30 to TRBJ1-3; D possibly corresponds to TRBD1 (6 bases). V was clipped by 4 bases and J by 2 bases, with 12 bases between them. Germline V gene data show CDR1 as GTSNPN and CDR2 as SVGIG (reference sequence). The CDR3 loop spans 14 amino acids. The DNA for the CDR3 is TGTGCCTGGACCAAGGACAGCCCTGGAAACACCATATATTTT. This codes for CAWTKDSPGNTIYF.

The chain is built from TRBV11-2 and TRBJ2-1; TRBD1 might be the D (5 bases). In germline, CDR1 is SGHAT, CDR2 FQNNGV. The CDR3 has 14 amino acids. Trimming pared 5 bases from V and 7 bases from J, leaving 15 bases between. CDR3 DNA: TGTGCCAGCAGCCCAGGGTCCTGGGCAAATGAGCAGTTCTTC. It specifies CASSPGSWANEQFF.

This clone was counted only a few times. The sample contains more than one DNA sequence encoding this CDR3. The chain recombines TRBV3-1 (or the pseudogene TRBV3-2) with TRBJ1-5, with a tentative D call TRBD1 (5 bases). The germline V gene encodes CDR1 LGHDT and CDR2 YNNKEL (reference sequence). CDR3 length: 13 residues. Trimming stripped 3 bases from V and 3 bases from J, with 6 bases between. The CDR3 loop is CASSQDINQPQHF. As DNA, the CDR3 is TGTGCCAGCAGCCAGGACATCAATCAGCCCCAGCATTTT.

V is TRBV30 and J is TRBJ1-3, with D maybe TRBD1 (5 bases). The CDR3 runs 13 residues. Germline CDR1 reads GTSNPN; CDR2 reads SVGIG (reference sequence). Trimming took off 4 bases at V and 4 bases at J, with 11 bases between the two ends. CDR3 loop: CAWTGTSGNTIYF. The DNA of the CDR3 is TGTGCCTGGACCGGGACTTCAGGAAACACCATATATTTT.

V and J are TRBV5-8 and TRBJ2-7, with a weak D call TRBD2 (8 bases). There are 18 residues in the CDR3. Germline CDR1 SGHTS, CDR2 YDEGEE. The V end lost 3 bases, the J end lost 2 bases, and 24 bases lay between the germline ends. This CDR3 reads CASSSLNIAGRGPYEQYF. The DNA of the CDR3 is TGTGCCAGCAGCTCGTTAAATATAGCGGGGAGGGGGCCCTACGAGCAGTACTTC.

In this sample, this clone turned up once. The rearrangement links TRBV5-6 to TRBJ2-7, with a weak D call TRBD1 (5 bases). V gave up 6 bases and J gave up 5 bases, with 15 bases separating them. CDR1 is SGHDT and CDR2 is YYEEEE in the germline V gene. CDR3 length equals 13 residues. The CDR3 here is CASNSWGKHEQYF. As DNA, the CDR3 is TGTGCCAGCAACTCCTGGGGCAAGCACGAGCAGTACTTC.

This chain connects TRBV3-1 (or the pseudogene TRBV3-2) to TRBJ1-6; tentative D call: TRBD1 (6 bases). This CDR3 contains 14 residues. Trimming cost V 1 base and J 7 bases, with 8 bases left between them. Germline V gene sequence: CDR1 LGHDT, CDR2 YNNKEL (reference sequence). CDR3 loop: CASSQVGQNSPLHF. In nucleotides, the CDR3 is TGTGCCAGCAGCCAAGTGGGACAAAATTCACCCCTCCACTTT.

This rearrangement joins TRBV19 to TRBJ2-2, with a tentative D call TRBD2 (5 bases). V was clipped by 7 bases and J by 3 bases, with 12 bases between them. This CDR3 is built from 14 residues. Germline assignment: CDR1 LNHDA and CDR2 SQIVND (reference sequence). Here the CDR3 reads CASNPSRYTGELFF. The DNA for the CDR3 is TGTGCCAGTAATCCTAGCAGATACACCGGGGAGCTGTTTTTT. The full variable domain, in which reference TRBV19 and TRBJ2-2 provide the parts outside the CDR3, is DGGITQSPKYLFRKEGQNVTLSCEQNLNHDAMYWYRQDPGQGLRLIYYSQIVNDFQKGDIAEGYSVSREKKESFPLTVTSAQKNPTAFYLCASNPSRYTGELFFGEGSRLTVL.

The CDR3 sequence is CASSLDRAVWPLHF. The CDR3 region has the DNA TGTGCCAGTAGCCTAGACAGGGCAGTGTGGCCCCTCCACTTT. This chain links TRBV19 with TRBJ1-6; 7 bases match TRBD1. The CDR3 extends over 14 amino acids. Trimming cost V 6 bases and J 13 bases; bases outside gene matches: 12. Germline CDR1 LNHDA, CDR2 SQIVND (reference sequence).

This clone occurred once. CDR3 amino acids: CASSPGTGEGYTF. The DNA of the CDR3 is TGTGCCAGCTCACCAGGGACAGGAGAAGGCTACACCTTC. The chain has TRBV18 and TRBJ1-2; TRBD1 matches at 8 bases. Germline V gene lookup returns CDR1 KGHSH and CDR2 LQKENI. With 2 bases clipped from V and 8 bases from J, the junction kept 4 bases outside the gene matches. CDR3 length: 13 amino acids.

This clone showed up just once. J is TRBJ1-1 and V is TRBV7-9; D remains ambiguous. There are 14 residues in the CDR3. V was clipped by 5 bases and J by 8 bases, with 18 bases between them. Germline CDR1 is SEHNR and CDR2 is FQNEAQ (reference sequence). DNA for the CDR3: TGTGCCAGCAGCGCTCTAGCCCAGTCCCACGAAGCTTTCTTT. Translating it yields CASSALAQSHEAFF.

In its sample, this clone was seen once. The rearrangement joins TRBV4-2 to TRBJ2-7; perhaps TRBD1 as D (6 bases). Deletions cut 1 base from V and 4 bases from J, with 14 bases between. This CDR3 has 15 residues. CDR1 is LGHNA and CDR2 is YNFKEQ in the germline V gene. The CDR3 DNA follows: TGTGCCAGCAGCCAAGTCCCGACGGACAGTTACGAGCAGTACTTC. Translating gives CASSQVPTDSYEQYF.

V gene TRBV7-8 combines with J gene TRBJ1-2; D not certain. Germline V gene sequence: CDR1 SGHVS, CDR2 FQNEAQ. The V and J ends lost 1 base and 4 bases respectively, with 7 bases between them. This CDR3 spans 13 amino acids. In DNA, the CDR3 is TGTGCCAGCAGCTTAGACACCCTCTATGGCTACACCTTC. This codes for CASSLDTLYGYTF.

The rearrangement joins TRBV28 to TRBJ2-2; D possibly corresponds to TRBD2 (6 bases). The germline V gene has CDR1 MDHEN and CDR2 SYDVKM. CDR3 length equals 14 residues. Deletions cut 5 bases from V and 1 base from J, with 8 bases between. The CDR3: CASSLGGNTGELFF. The CDR3 DNA follows: TGTGCCAGCAGTCTCGGGGGGAACACCGGGGAGCTGTTTTTT.

The chain couples TRBV24-1 to TRBJ2-7; weak D call: TRBD2 (5 bases). CDR1 is KGHDR, CDR2 SFDVKD, per germline. The CDR3 is 16 residues long. Trimming removed 2 bases at V and 3 bases at J, with 16 bases between. CDR3 in amino acids: CATSDWGPNAGYEQYF. CDR3 in DNA: TGTGCCACCAGTGATTGGGGTCCAAACGCGGGCTACGAGCAGTACTTC.

On this clone: Within the sample, other DNA sequences also encode this same CDR3. The J gene is TRBJ1-2, the V gene TRBV20-1, with D unresolved. V dropped 3 bases and J dropped 5 bases, with 7 bases sitting between them. This CDR3 is built from 11 residues. Germline values: CDR1 DFQATT, CDR2 SNEGSKA (reference sequence). DNA for the CDR3: TGCAGTGCTAGTCGAGATTATGGCTACACCTTC. It is translated as CSASRDYGYTF.

The V call is TRBV6-1, the J call TRBJ2-1; D is uncertain. CDR1 and CDR2 from the germline V gene are MNHNS and SASEGT. CDR3 length: 12 amino acids. Trimming pared 2 bases from V and 8 bases from J, leaving 7 bases between. CDR3 in amino acids: CASSESGHEQFF. The DNA for the CDR3 is TGTGCCAGCAGTGAATCGGGTCATGAGCAGTTCTTC.